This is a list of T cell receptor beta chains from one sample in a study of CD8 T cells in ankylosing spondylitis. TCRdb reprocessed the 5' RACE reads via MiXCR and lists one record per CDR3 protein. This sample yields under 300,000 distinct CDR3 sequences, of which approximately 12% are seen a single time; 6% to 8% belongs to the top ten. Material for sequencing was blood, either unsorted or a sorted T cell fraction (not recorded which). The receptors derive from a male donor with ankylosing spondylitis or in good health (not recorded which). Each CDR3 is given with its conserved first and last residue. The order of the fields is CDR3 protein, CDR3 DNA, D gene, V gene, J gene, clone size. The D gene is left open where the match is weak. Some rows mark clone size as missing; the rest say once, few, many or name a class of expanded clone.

CASSLAGENNEQFF	TGTGCCAGCAGCCTAGCGGGGGAGAACAATGAGCAGTTCTTC	TRBD2	TRBV4-2	TRBJ2-1	many
CASSRWRQASTDTQYF	TGTGCCAGCAGTCGGTGGAGACAGGCTAGCACAGATACGCAGTATTTT	-	TRBV6-1	TRBJ2-3	many
CSAILAGVLWEQFF	TGCAGTGCTATACTAGCGGGAGTTTTATGGGAGCAGTTCTTC	TRBD2	TRBV20-1	TRBJ2-1	many
CASSPKTAPGLETQYF	TGTGCCAGCAGCCCGAAGACAGCTCCTGGCCTAGAGACCCAGTACTTC	-	TRBV5-5	TRBJ2-5	many
CASSLTVMAGGPNEQFF	TGTGCCAGCAGCTTAACGGTTATGGCGGGGGGGCCAAATGAGCAGTTCTTC	TRBD2	TRBV7-3	TRBJ2-1	many
CSVRAGGMNTEAFF	TGCAGCGTGAGGGCCGGAGGAATGAACACTGAAGCTTTCTTT	-	TRBV29-1	TRBJ1-1	many
CASSEKQGGTDTQYF	TGTGCCAGCAGTGAAAAACAGGGGGGAACAGATACGCAGTATTTT	TRBD1	TRBV25-1	TRBJ2-3	many
CSAPGPGPADTQYF	TGCAGCGCCCCCGGTCCAGGACCCGCAGATACGCAGTATTTT	-	TRBV29-1	TRBJ2-3	many
CASWLEGLPGELFF	TGTGCCAGCTGGTTAGAAGGGCTTCCCGGGGAGCTGTTTTTT	-	TRBV6-1	TRBJ2-2	many
CASSLGLGPGYEQFF	TGTGCCAGCAGCTTGGGGCTCGGGCCTGGGTATGAGCAGTTCTTC	-	TRBV5-6	TRBJ2-1	once
CASSHLQEEETQYF	TGTGCCAGCAGCCACTTGCAGGAGGAAGAGACCCAGTACTTC	-	TRBV4-2	TRBJ2-5	many
CASRPDRPIGSGYTF	TGTGCCAGCAGGCCAGACAGGCCTATCGGGTCGGGCTACACCTTC	-	TRBV7-9	TRBJ1-2	few
CASSYSLEIFDYGYTF	TGTGCCAGCAGTTACTCGTTGGAGATCTTCGACTATGGCTACACCTTC	-	TRBV6-5	TRBJ1-2	many
CATPGPTEQYF	TGTGCCACCCCGGGACCGACCGAGCAGTACTTC	-	TRBV10-3	TRBJ2-7	many
CSAIPAGSYGYTF	TGCAGTGCTATTCCTGCTGGGAGCTATGGCTACACCTTC	-	TRBV20-1	TRBJ1-2	many
CSGPGDYNEQFF	TGCAGCGGCCCCGGGGACTACAATGAGCAGTTCTTC	-	TRBV29-1	TRBJ2-1	many
CSTGTTGTENTGELFF	TGCAGTACCGGGACAACCGGGACCGAGAACACCGGGGAGCTGTTTTTT	-	TRBV20-1	TRBJ2-2	many
CASSLNRKDTEAFF	TGTGCCAGCAGCTTGAACAGGAAGGACACTGAAGCTTTCTTT	-	TRBV5-7	TRBJ1-1	many
CASSLRRTSGHTGELFF	TGTGCCAGCAGCCTAAGGAGGACTAGCGGCCACACCGGGGAGCTGTTTTTT	TRBD2	TRBV5-5	TRBJ2-2	-
CASRSGQGLAGGGEQFF	TGTGCCAGCAGATCCGGTCAGGGTCTAGCGGGGGGTGGGGAGCAGTTCTTC	TRBD2	TRBV2	TRBJ2-1	few
CSASRSGQGTQYF	TGCAGTGCTTCCCGGTCAGGGCAGGGGACCCAGTACTTC	-	TRBV20-1	TRBJ2-5	-
CASSLASETQYF	TGCGCCAGCAGCTTGGCCAGTGAGACCCAGTACTTC	-	TRBV5-1	TRBJ2-5	many
CASFFTLAGISTNEQFF	TGTGCCAGCTTTTTTACTCTAGCGGGAATAAGTACCAATGAGCAGTTCTTC	TRBD2	TRBV27	TRBJ2-1	many
CSARIETEMAYEQYF	TGCAGTGCTAGAATAGAGACAGAAATGGCCTACGAGCAGTACTTC	-	TRBV20-1	TRBJ2-7	many
CASPPGKREVSYEQYF	TGTGCCAGCCCCCCTGGGAAGCGGGAGGTTTCCTACGAGCAGTACTTC	TRBD2	TRBV12-3/TRBV12-4	TRBJ2-7	-
CASSQDFSGREQFF	TGTGCCAGCAGCCAAGATTTTTCGGGGAGAGAGCAGTTCTTC	-	TRBV3-1	TRBJ2-1	-
CASSEQGGDSEAFF	TGTGCCAGCAGTGAACAGGGGGGGGACAGTGAAGCTTTCTTT	TRBD1	TRBV6-1	TRBJ1-1	many
CATSRDSLAKRSGELFF	TGTGCCACCAGCAGAGATTCTCTGGCGAAGCGGAGCGGGGAGCTGTTTTTT	-	TRBV15	TRBJ2-2	many
CSVAGAVNTEAFF	TGCAGCGTTGCTGGGGCGGTGAACACTGAAGCTTTCTTT	-	TRBV29-1	TRBJ1-1	many
CATSGGTDNSPLHF	TGTGCCACCAGCGGTGGGACAGATAATTCACCCCTCCACTTT	TRBD1	TRBV15	TRBJ1-6	-
CASSGLERSSYNEQFF	TGTGCCAGCAGCGGCTTGGAGCGAAGTTCCTACAATGAGCAGTTCTTC	-	TRBV9	TRBJ2-1	many
CASSLNTGDTEAFF	TGTGCCAGCAGCTTAAATACAGGGGACACTGAAGCTTTCTTT	TRBD1	TRBV7-2	TRBJ1-1	many
CASSQTGGMGYGYTF	TGTGCCAGCAGCCAGACAGGGGGAATGGGATATGGCTACACCTTC	TRBD1	TRBV4-2	TRBJ1-2	many
CSVSDRGLGNTIYF	TGCAGCGTTTCCGACAGGGGCCTGGGAAACACCATATATTTT	TRBD1	TRBV29-1	TRBJ1-3	few
CASSPPATGELFF	TGTGCCAGCAGTCCACCCGCCACCGGGGAGCTGTTTTTT	-	TRBV28	TRBJ2-2	many
CASEPKPSSGNTQYF	TGCGCCAGCGAACCCAAACCCTCTAGCGGGAATACGCAGTATTTT	TRBD2	TRBV5-1	TRBJ2-3	many
CSARDNGQGLNEQYF	TGCAGTGCTAGAGATAACGGACAGGGGCTGAACGAGCAGTACTTC	TRBD1	TRBV20-1	TRBJ2-7	-
CSARDSGRDTEAFF	TGCAGTGCTAGAGATAGCGGGCGGGACACTGAAGCTTTCTTT	-	TRBV20-1	TRBJ1-1	many
CASSPTGTSGSNEQFF	TGTGCCAGCAGCCCCACCGGGACTAGCGGGAGTAATGAGCAGTTCTTC	TRBD2	TRBV28	TRBJ2-1	many
CASSPRDYEQYF	TGTGCCAGCTCACCACGAGACTACGAGCAGTACTTC	-	TRBV18	TRBJ2-7	-
CSARASGPDTQYF	TGCAGTGCTAGGGCTAGCGGGCCAGATACGCAGTATTTT	TRBD2	TRBV20-1	TRBJ2-3	many
CASSFGTSGSRNTQYF	TGTGCCAGCAGCTTTGGGACTAGCGGGAGTAGGAATACGCAGTATTTT	TRBD2	TRBV5-4	TRBJ2-3	many
CASGRGTANTGELFF	TGTGCCAGTGGGCGGGGGACAGCGAACACCGGGGAGCTGTTTTTT	-	TRBV9	TRBJ2-2	many
CAIPGPSDGYTF	TGTGCCATCCCGGGACCGAGCGATGGCTACACCTTC	-	TRBV11-2	TRBJ1-2	many
CASTPRRGEYEQYF	TGTGCCAGCACCCCCCGCCGGGGGGAGTACGAGCAGTACTTC	TRBD2	TRBV12-3/TRBV12-4	TRBJ2-7	many
CASHAGRDYGYTF	TGTGCCAGCCACGCGGGGCGCGACTATGGCTACACCTTC	-	TRBV28	TRBJ1-2	once
CATTVGGGPSEQFF	TGTGCCACCACCGTGGGGGGAGGGCCAAGTGAGCAGTTCTTC	TRBD2	TRBV15	TRBJ2-1	many
CASSLDAGQPQHF	TGTGCCAGCAGCTTGGATGCCGGCCAGCCCCAGCATTTT	-	TRBV5-4	TRBJ1-5	few
CATRGQGDTGELFF	TGTGCCACCAGGGGACAGGGAGACACCGGGGAGCTGTTTTTT	TRBD1	TRBV24-1	TRBJ2-2	many
CSAPSPLRGEKLFF	TGCAGTGCCCCATCGCCTTTGAGGGGTGAAAAACTGTTTTTT	-	TRBV20-1	TRBJ1-4	many
CASTSLGGGSYEQFF	TGTGCCAGCACCAGCCTCGGTGGGGGGAGCTATGAGCAGTTCTTC	-	TRBV11-2	TRBJ2-1	few
CASSAHGPNYGYTF	TGTGCCAGCAGCGCCCATGGGCCTAACTATGGCTACACCTTC	-	TRBV7-8	TRBJ1-2	-
CASSQDWSDPGYNEQFF	TGTGCCAGCAGCCAAGATTGGTCAGACCCAGGATACAATGAGCAGTTCTTC	-	TRBV14	TRBJ2-1	few